What follows is one TCR beta chain and its context. This clonotype occurred a few times. Its antigen is not yet known. No much larger clone is present one base from it, and per-base qualities are unavailable. Taken from cysteine to phenylalanine, the CDR3 has 11 residues. The only DNA kept is the CDR3, 33 bases in frame from the first base. The germline V gene gives CDR1 as MDHEN and CDR2 as SYDVKM. V gives up 8 bases and J gives up 4 bases, and the segment between their germline ends measures 6 bases. The data originate from a study of vaccination and CD4 T cells after COVID-19 (dated by TCRdb to between 2022 and 2023). About the study as a whole: SARS-CoV-2 positivity had been established in the convalescent patients by nasal swab PCR, and mild disease was recorded in nine of these patients and severe disease in one. Overlapping spike peptide pools from SARS-CoV-2 and from the common cold coronaviruses HCoV-NL63, HCoV-OC43 and HCoV-229E were used as culture stimuli. In ten to eleven COVID-19 convalescent patients and several infection-naive healthy vaccine recipients, the spike-specific CD4+ TCR repertoire before mRNA vaccination was compared with the repertoire after mRNA vaccination. Participants received two doses of either the Pfizer-BioNTech BNT162b2 vaccine (n=8) or the Moderna mRNA-1273 vaccine (n=2). Post-COVID blood samples from convalescent patients were collected a median of around 100 days after diagnosis, with a range of about 35 to 161 days. The convalescent cohort comprised six males and four females, including two Hispanic individuals, seven Caucasians, two Asians and one multiracial person. Post-vaccine blood samples were collected a median of approximately 68 days after the second vaccine dose, ranging from roughly 12 to 241 days. Control cultures received a CEFX viral epitope pool as the positive control, an HIV-1 Nef peptide pool as the negative control, or no peptide. The full study reports these points: The median number of SARS-CoV-2-reactive clonotypes rose from under 25 after infection to 38 after vaccination, but the change was not significant. In convalescent patients, a median about 84% of post-vaccine SARS-CoV-2-reactive clones were detected only after vaccination, and vaccine-specific priming was suggested by this finding. The number of convalescent patients in the study was relatively small, and the study did not examine early timepoints following natural infection. In convalescent patients, nearly all vaccine-specific clones (304 of 307) were found to be mono-reactive for SARS-CoV-2 spike rather than cross-reactive with common cold coronaviruses.

The meaning of the sample's treatment or condition label: 10-day PBMC culture with coronavirus spike peptide pools or control peptides (ViraFEST assay). The ViraFEST assay was used in the study, in which antigen-specific T cells were expanded with peptide pools and expanded clonotypes were subsequently identified by TCR sequencing. The positive SARS-CoV-2 PCR tests of the convalescent patients were dated from March to December 2020, before the Alpha, Beta and Delta variants emerged in the United States. Each well held more than 1.5 million PBMCs cultured in IMDM containing approximately 5% human AB serum and about 10 IU/ml IL-2, with 8 to 10 ug/ml peptide pools added. On days 3 and 7, half of the culture medium was replaced with fresh IL-2-containing medium. After about 10 days of culture, CD4+ T cells were isolated by negative selection using the EasySep CD4+ T cell isolation kit. Ficoll-Paque Plus gradient centrifugation was used to isolate PBMCs from whole blood, and the isolated PBMCs were then either used fresh or cryopreserved at -140C. In general, triplicate wells were set up for every culture condition.

Preparation of the library involved PCR. TCR sequencing of DNA from cultured CD4+ T cells used the Oncomine TCR Beta short-read assay at the Johns Hopkins FTIC core. The QIAamp micro DNA kit was used to extract genomic DNA from the cultured CD4+ T cells. Oncomine TCR Beta libraries from cultured CD4+ T cells were pooled using unique dual indexes and sequenced on an Illumina iSeq 100. Regarding the original processing steps: Non-productive sequences were removed, and CDR3s that did not start with C, did not end with F or W, or were shorter than 7 amino acids were discarded. The MANAFEST web application was used to identify antigen-specific clonotypes by comparing peptide-stimulated wells against reference wells and other culture wells. For a clone to be called positive, the clone needed an FDR below 0.05, an odds ratio above 5, and a productive frequency above 0.1% in at least two of three replicate wells. A clonotype was classed as cross-reactive if the clonotype showed significant expansion both in SARS-CoV-2 spike wells and in at least one common cold coronavirus spike condition. Using R version 3.6.1, CDR3 homology was evaluated through Levenshtein distances (stringdist) along with unrooted phylogenetic trees (ape). TCRdb passed the public sequencing reads through fastp at Q25 and MiXCR, retaining productive beta sequences. Entries that share a CDR3 protein sequence are merged under the most common genes and DNA. The V and J calls here are based on TCRdb, not the publication. The sample table contains more than 12,000 distinct CDR3 sequences; only one count was recorded for 50% to 65% of them. In total, the top ten clones hold about 4% of the sample.

This sequence originates from a human donor who had recovered from COVID-19. The source was CD4+ T cells from blood, cultured in vitro, collected before SARS-CoV-2 vaccination. The chain is encoded by TRBV28 joined to TRBJ1-5; the D gene identity is not certain. In nucleotide form, the sequence is TGTGCCAGCCATTCAAATCAGCCCCAGCATTTT. This gives the protein CASHSNQPQHF.